The sequence of this TCR beta chain was determined in a study of blood T cell repertoires in COVID-19. The CDR3 runs to 15 residues. V shed 6 bases and J 7 bases; nucleotides not matched to a gene: 10. Germline lookup yields CDR1 LGHNA and CDR2 YSLEER. Repertoires were generated with immunoSEQ multiplex PCR, while TCRdb's copy carries only in-frame clones and drops some. The table has hundreds of thousands of clones, 85% to 90% seen once. The gene calls are TRBV4-3 and TRBJ1-4; 8 positions agree with TRBD1. Sequenced material: peripheral blood. The receptor was derived from a woman aged 40 to 50 who had recovered from COVID-19. CDR3 region: CASSTGQGSGEKLFF. The DNA for the CDR3 is TGCGCCAGCAGTACCGGACAGGGTTCTGGTGAAAAACTGTTTTTT.